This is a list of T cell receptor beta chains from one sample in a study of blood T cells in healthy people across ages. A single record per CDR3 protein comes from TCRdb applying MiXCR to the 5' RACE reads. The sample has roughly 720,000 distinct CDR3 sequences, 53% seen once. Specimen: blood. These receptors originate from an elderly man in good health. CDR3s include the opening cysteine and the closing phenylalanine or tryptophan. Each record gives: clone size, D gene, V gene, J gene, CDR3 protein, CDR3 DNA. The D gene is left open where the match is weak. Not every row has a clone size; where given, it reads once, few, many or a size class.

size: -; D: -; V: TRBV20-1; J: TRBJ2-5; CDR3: CSARGEGGETQYF; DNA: TGCAGTGCTAGAGGGGAGGGGGGAGAGACCCAGTACTTC
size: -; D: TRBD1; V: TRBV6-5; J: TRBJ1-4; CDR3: CATGQEPATNEKLFF; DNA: TGTGCGACAGGGCAGGAACCAGCAACTAATGAAAAACTGTTTTTT
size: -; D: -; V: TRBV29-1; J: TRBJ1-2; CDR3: CSVAVGAQGNGYTF; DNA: TGCAGCGTTGCAGTGGGGGCTCAAGGAAATGGCTACACCTTC
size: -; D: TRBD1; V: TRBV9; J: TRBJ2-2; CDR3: CASSPRTGAGELFF; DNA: TGTGCCAGCAGCCCTAGGACAGGGGCCGGGGAGCTGTTTTTT
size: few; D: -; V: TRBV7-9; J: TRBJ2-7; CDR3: CATIEGYEQYF; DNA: TGTGCCACCATAGAGGGATACGAGCAGTACTTC
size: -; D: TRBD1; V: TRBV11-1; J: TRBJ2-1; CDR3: CASAGGISYNEQFF; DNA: TGTGCCAGCGCAGGGGGAATCTCCTACAATGAGCAGTTCTTC
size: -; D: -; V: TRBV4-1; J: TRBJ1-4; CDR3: CASSQVRGERLFF; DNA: TGCGCCAGCAGCCAAGTTCGGGGGGAACGTCTGTTTTTT
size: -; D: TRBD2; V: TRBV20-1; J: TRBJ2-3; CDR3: CSGLAGVGQYAYF; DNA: TGCAGTGGGCTAGCGGGAGTGGGCCAATACGCGTATTTT
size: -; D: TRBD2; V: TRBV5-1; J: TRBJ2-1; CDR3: CASSTGLASAYNEQFF; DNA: TGCGCCAGCAGCACCGGACTAGCTTCGGCTTACAATGAGCAGTTCTTC
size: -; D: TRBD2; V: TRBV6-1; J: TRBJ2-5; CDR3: CASSFGGTETQYF; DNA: TGTGCCAGCAGTTTCGGGGGGACGGAGACCCAGTACTTC
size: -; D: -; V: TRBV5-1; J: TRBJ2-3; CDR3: CASALGGGADTQYF; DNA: TGCGCCAGCGCCCTGGGAGGAGGGGCGGATACGCAGTATTTT
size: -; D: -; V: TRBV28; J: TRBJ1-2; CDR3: CASNKAGNYGYTF; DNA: TGTGCCAGCAACAAGGCGGGGAACTATGGCTACACCTTC
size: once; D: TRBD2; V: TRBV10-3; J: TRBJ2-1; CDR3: CAIGKSGGAVNEQFF; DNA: TGTGCCATCGGTAAGAGCGGGGGAGCGGTAAATGAGCAGTTCTTC
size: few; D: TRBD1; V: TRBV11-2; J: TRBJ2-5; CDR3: CASSPPSTGGKQYF; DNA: TGTGCCAGCAGCCCGCCCTCGACAGGGGGCAAGCAGTACTTC
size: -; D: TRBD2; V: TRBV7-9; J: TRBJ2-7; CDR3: CASSRLAGVIAYEQYF; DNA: TGTGCCAGCAGCCGACTAGCGGGAGTGATTGCCTACGAGCAGTACTTC
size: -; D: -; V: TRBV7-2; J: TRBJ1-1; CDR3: CASSLGRASPEAFF; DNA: TGTGCCAGCAGCTTAGGTAGGGCCAGCCCTGAAGCTTTCTTT
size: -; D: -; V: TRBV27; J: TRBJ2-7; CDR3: CASSSNEQYF; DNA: TGTGCCAGCAGTAGCAATGAGCAGTACTTC
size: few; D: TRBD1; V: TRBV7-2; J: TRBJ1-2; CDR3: CASSPQTGGRYGYTF; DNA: TGTGCCAGCAGCCCGCAGACAGGGGGCCGTTATGGCTACACCTTC
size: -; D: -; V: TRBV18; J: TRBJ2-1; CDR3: CASSLETLSYNEQFF; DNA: TGTGCCAGCTCACTCGAGACACTCTCCTACAATGAGCAGTTCTTC
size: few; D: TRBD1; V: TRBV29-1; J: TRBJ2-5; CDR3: CSVRDRGWETQYF; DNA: TGCAGCGTTCGGGACAGGGGGTGGGAGACCCAGTACTTC
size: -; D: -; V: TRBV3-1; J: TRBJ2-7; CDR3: CASSHSGALYEQYF; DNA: TGTGCCAGCAGCCATTCGGGAGCCCTTTACGAGCAGTACTTC
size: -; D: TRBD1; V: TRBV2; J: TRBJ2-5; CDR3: CASSGQGEETQYF; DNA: TGTGCCAGCAGTGGACAGGGAGAGGAGACCCAGTACTTC